One sample yielded the 8 T cell receptor beta chains listed below, sequenced in a study of radiotherapy plus CTLA-4 blockade in lung cancer. TCRdb's table, derived via immunoSEQ multiplex PCR, lists solely in-frame clones and lacks some. The sample holds 35,000 or so clones; approximately 85% are singletons and the top ten take about 6%. Here the sequenced sample was peripheral blood, taken from a patient treated with radiotherapy plus ipilimumab. The receptors shown here come from a human donor with non-small cell lung cancer who had stable disease on radiotherapy plus ipilimumab.

The genes are TRBV9 and TRBJ2-7; TRBD1 matches 9 bases. Germline V lookup: CDR1 SGDLS, CDR2 YYNGEE. V lost 3 bases to trimming and J lost 0 bases; unmatched junction nucleotides: 10. The CDR3 sequence is 17 residues long. DNA for the CDR3: TGTGCCAGCAGCGCCGGGACAGGGCCCGGGGGCTCCTACGAGCAGTACTTC. Translated, it gives CASSAGTGPGGSYEQYF.

V is TRBV27 and J is TRBJ2-7; 13 nucleotides line up with TRBD2. Germline-derived CDR1 and CDR2 are MNHEY and SMNVEV (reference sequence). The V segment lost 5 bases and the J segment 7 bases; nucleotides outside the gene matches: 8. CDR3 length equals 15 residues. For the CDR3, the DNA is TGTGCCAGCAGTCTCGGGACTAGCGGGGAACGTGAGCAGTACTTC. This codes for CASSLGTSGEREQYF.

This clone was seen a single time. The chain links TRBV5-1 to TRBJ2-3; the match to TRBD1 covers 8 bases. CDR1 and CDR2 from the germline V gene are SGHRS and YFSETQ. The CDR3 contains 15 residues. V gave up 6 bases and J gave up 2 bases; unmatched junction bases: 8. CDR3 DNA: TGCGCCAGCACCTGGGGGGACAGGTACACAGATACGCAGTATTTT. Protein product: CASTWGDRYTDTQYF.

V usage is TRBV7-2 and J usage is TRBJ2-3, with 9 nucleotides matching TRBD2. V lost 2 bases and J lost 3; bases outside the gene matches: 6. Germline V CDR1 and CDR2: SGHTA, FQGNSA. The CDR3 consists of 16 residues. This CDR3 reads CASSLRIAGATDTQYF. DNA of the CDR3: TGTGCCAGCAGCTTAAGAATAGCGGGAGCGACAGATACGCAGTATTTT.

This rearrangement joins TRBV28 to TRBJ2-7; D not certain. CDR3 size: 13 residues. CDR1 is MDHEN and CDR2 is SYDVKM in the germline V gene. Deletions cut 3 bases from V and 4 bases from J, with 10 bases between. The CDR3 DNA sequence: TGTGCCAGCAGTTTGATGGGCTTGTACGAGCAGTACTTC. This translates into CASSLMGLYEQYF.

This clone was observed a handful of times. J is TRBJ1-5 and V is TRBV6-6, with D uncertain. The CDR3 sequence is 13 residues long. The ends were cut back, 4 bases at V and 0 bases at J, with 4 bases in the middle. Germline lookup yields CDR1 MNHNY and CDR2 SVGAGI (reference sequence). The CDR3 DNA sequence: TGTGCCAGCAGTTTCGGTAGCAATCAGCCCCAGCATTTT. This codes for CASSFGSNQPQHF.

The gene calls are TRBV7-2 and TRBJ2-7; 11 positions agree with TRBD2. CDR1 SGHTA and CDR2 FQGNSA come from the germline V gene. The CDR3 sequence is 15 residues long. Trimming at V came to 7 bases and at J to 4 bases, leaving 9 bases not matched to a gene. The CDR3 loop reads CASNPTSGTIYEQYF. As DNA, the CDR3 is TGTGCCAGCAACCCGACTAGCGGGACTATTTACGAGCAGTACTTC.

This chain connects TRBV7-2 to TRBJ2-5; weak D call: TRBD1 (5 bases). This CDR3 contains 18 residues. Trimming removed 1 base at V and 0 bases at J, with 18 bases between. Looked up from germline, CDR1 is SGHTA and CDR2 is FQGNSA. The CDR3 nucleotides read TGTGCCAGCAGCTTAGGGCCTACAGGCGACCCTTACCAAGAGACCCAGTACTTC. Translation: CASSLGPTGDPYQETQYF.